These 20 T cell receptor beta chains share one sample of origin, sequenced in a study of PD-1 blockade in classical Hodgkin lymphoma. Noted time point: cycle 4 day 1 (C4D1), after less than 7 weeks of nivolumab. After autologous stem cell transplantation all patients relapsed, and prior brentuximab vedotin exposure differed between cohorts. Only in-frame clones appear in the TCRdb table, and some are missing; sequencing was by immunoSEQ multiplex PCR. The profile shows tens of thousands of clones, about 83% of them singletons. Sequenced material: peripheral blood mononuclear cells (PBMCs), taken before the fourth cycle of nivolumab. These receptors were obtained from a human donor with classical Hodgkin lymphoma.

The chain carries TRBV10-1 and TRBJ2-1; a possible D gene is TRBD1 (6 bases). The V end lost 10 bases, the J end lost 6 bases, and 13 bases lay between the germline ends. The CDR3 sequence is 12 residues long. CDR1 WNHNN and CDR2 SYGVQD come from the germline V gene (reference sequence). This chain's CDR3 is CANQTGRNEQFF. The CDR3 region has the DNA TGCGCCAATCAAACAGGGCGCAATGAGCAGTTCTTC.

V is TRBV4-3 and J is TRBJ2-2, with 8 bases matching TRBD1. CDR1 LGHNA and CDR2 YSLEER come from the germline V gene. This CDR3 comprises 18 residues. After removal of 1 base from V and 2 bases from J, the junction contained 9 bases not matched to a gene. The CDR3 spells CASSQAPDGQGNTGELFF. In nucleotides, the CDR3 is TGCGCCAGCAGCCAAGCACCTGACGGACAGGGTAACACCGGGGAGCTGTTTTTT.

The J gene is TRBJ2-2, the V gene TRBV5-1; the D call may be TRBD1 or TRBD2 (5 bases each). CDR3 length: 13 residues. V was pared by 7 bases and J by 5 bases, with 12 bases between. From germline, CDR1 is SGHRS and CDR2 YFSETQ. This CDR3 is CASGREGTGELFF. The CDR3 DNA follows: TGCGCCAGCGGCAGAGAGGGGACCGGGGAGCTGTTTTTT.

This chain joins TRBV5-1 and TRBJ2-1; D remains unclear. Trimming cost V 2 bases and J 12 bases, with 9 bases left between them. CDR3 length: 11 amino acids. In germline, CDR1 is SGHRS, CDR2 YFSETQ. CDR3 bases: TGCGCCAGCAGCTTCCAAGGTCGGCAGTTCTTC. Protein sequence: CASSFQGRQFF.

The chain combines TRBV6-1 with TRBJ1-5, with 9 bases identical to TRBD1. Germline V gene data show CDR1 as MNHNS and CDR2 as SASEGT. The CDR3 runs to 14 residues. J lost 6 bases, V lost 8 bases, and 8 bases had no gene match. DNA for the CDR3: TGTGCCAGCTGCCGGGACAGGGTCGGTCAGCCCCAGCATTTT. Translating it yields CASCRDRVGQPQHF.

The rearrangement uses TRBV11-2 and TRBJ2-3; TRBD2 aligns across 12 bases. Trimming cost V 5 bases and J 5 bases; bases outside gene matches: 2. CDR1 is SGHAT and CDR2 is FQNNGV in the germline V gene. The CDR3 runs 14 residues. The CDR3 sequence is CASSTSGRIDTQYF. The CDR3 DNA reads TGTGCCAGCAGCACTAGCGGGAGGATAGATACGCAGTATTTT.

This sequence joins TRBV5-1 and TRBJ2-7; the D gene is possibly TRBD1 (5 bases). This CDR3 has 14 residues. Trimming took off 4 bases at V and 2 bases at J, with 13 bases between the two ends. CDR1 and CDR2 from the germline V gene are SGHRS and YFSETQ. In DNA form, the CDR3 reads TGCGCCAGCAGCCCACCGGACACAACCTACGAGCAGTACTTC. Residues: CASSPPDTTYEQYF.

The V call is TRBV2, the J call TRBJ1-1, with TRBD1 matching over 8 bases. Per germline, CDR1 SNHLY and CDR2 FYNNEI. The CDR3 consists of 16 residues. Trimming removed 6 bases from V and 0 bases from J; junction bases left unmatched: 9. The CDR3 DNA is TGTGCCAGCAGGGACAGGGTGCGATCCATGAACACTGAAGCTTTCTTT. This gives the protein CASRDRVRSMNTEAFF.

The chain carries TRBV14 and TRBJ2-5, with D possibly being TRBD2 (6 bases). This CDR3 is 13 amino acids long. Germline V gene sequence: CDR1 SGHDN, CDR2 FVKESK. V dropped 2 bases and J dropped 6 bases, with 10 bases sitting between them. CDR3 region: CASSQKAGQTQYF. CDR3 in DNA: TGTGCCAGCAGCCAAAAAGCGGGTCAGACCCAGTACTTC.

The CDR3 nucleotides read TGTGCCAGCAGCCCCGCCCCCGAGCAGTACTTC. Its translation is CASSPAPEQYF. The V gene is TRBV6-4, the J gene TRBJ2-7, with D unresolved. V was cut by 6 bases and J by 6 bases, with 9 bases left in between. This CDR3 comprises 11 residues. Germline V CDR1 and CDR2: MRHNA, SNTAGT.

The rearrangement uses TRBV6-5 and TRBJ2-2; 10 bases line up with TRBD1. Germline loops: CDR1 MNHEY, CDR2 SVGAGI. After removal of 6 bases from V and 6 bases from J, the junction contained 4 bases not matched to a gene. This CDR3 spans 14 amino acids. CDR3 in DNA: TGTGCCAGCAGGGTCGGGACAGGGGCCGGGGAGCTGTTTTTT. Protein product: CASRVGTGAGELFF.

The chain recombines TRBV28 with TRBJ2-3; 12 nucleotides agree with TRBD2. The V gene's germline CDR1 is MDHEN and CDR2 SYDVKM. CDR3 length: 18 amino acids. V dropped 4 bases and J dropped 2; count of bases not matched to a gene: 10. The CDR3 loop is CASSSIGGLAGHTDTQYF. For the CDR3, the DNA is TGTGCCAGCAGTTCCATAGGAGGACTAGCGGGACACACAGATACGCAGTATTTT. The full variable domain, completed using reference TRBV28 and TRBJ2-3, is DVKVTQSSRYLVKRTGEKVFLECVQDMDHENMFWYRQDPGLGLRLIYFSYDVKMKEKGDIPEGYSVSREKKERFSLILESASTNQTSMYLCASSSIGGLAGHTDTQYFGPGTRLTVL.

The chain combines TRBV27 with TRBJ2-7; D might be TRBD2 (5 bases). The ends were cut back, 3 bases at V and 6 bases at J, with 15 bases in the middle. This CDR3 is 14 amino acids long. Germline CDR1 reads MNHEY; CDR2 reads SMNVEV (reference sequence). CDR3: CASSFAGIGSEQYF. In DNA form, the CDR3 reads TGTGCCAGCAGTTTCGCTGGGATTGGGAGCGAGCAGTACTTC.

The V gene is TRBV2, the J gene TRBJ2-7; the D call may be TRBD1 or TRBD2 (5 bases each). Looked up from germline, CDR1 is SNHLY and CDR2 is FYNNEI. Trimming removed 3 bases at V and 0 bases at J, with 15 bases between. The CDR3 length is 16 residues. In DNA form, the CDR3 reads TGTGCCAGCAGTGACCCCGGGACCGTCAGCTCCTACGAGCAGTACTTC. Residues: CASSDPGTVSSYEQYF.

The chain combines TRBV7-2 with TRBJ2-2, with D maybe TRBD2 (5 bases). Per the germline V gene, CDR1 is SGHTA and CDR2 is FQGNSA. CDR3 size: 16 residues. V was cut by 2 bases and J by 5 bases, with 15 bases left in between. The CDR3 protein is CASSLKGYEGTGELFF. CDR3 DNA sequence: TGTGCCAGCAGCTTAAAAGGGTACGAGGGTACCGGGGAGCTGTTTTTT.

The chain carries TRBV7-3 and TRBJ2-1, with 10 bases matching TRBD2. CDR1 and CDR2 (germline): SGHTA, FQGTGA. This CDR3 is 13 amino acids long. V dropped 5 bases and J dropped 7; count of bases not matched to a gene: 2. The CDR3 region has the DNA TGTGCCAGCAGCAGCGGGAGGGTGAATGAGCAGTTCTTC. This codes for CASSSGRVNEQFF.

This chain joins TRBV6-1 and TRBJ2-2; D is perhaps TRBD1 or TRBD2 (5 bases each). The germline CDR1 and CDR2 sequences are MNHNS and SASEGT. V was cut by 3 bases and J by 1 base, with 18 bases left in between. This CDR3 spans 18 amino acids. The CDR3 bases are TGTGCCAGCAGTGACGGGGCCGTCTGGGCCGTGAACACCGGGGAGCTGTTTTTT. Its protein product is CASSDGAVWAVNTGELFF.

This sequence joins TRBV30 and TRBJ2-1; 13 bases line up with TRBD2. The V segment lost 1 base and the J segment 6 bases; nucleotides outside the gene matches: 12. Germline CDR1 and CDR2: GTSNPN and SVGIG (reference sequence). This CDR3 has 18 amino acids. The CDR3 DNA reads TGTGCCTGGAGTGCCTCCCTTGGGACTAGCGGGAAATCCAATGAGCAGTTCTTC. The encoded protein is CAWSASLGTSGKSNEQFF.

V usage is TRBV7-8 and J usage is TRBJ2-2, with a possible D match to TRBD2 (5 bases). There are 16 residues in the CDR3. CDR1 and CDR2 from the germline V gene are SGHVS and FQNEAQ. V was trimmed by 0 bases and J by 0 bases, leaving 8 bases between them. CDR3 nucleotides: TGTGCCAGCAGCTTAGCGAGCGGTGCGAACACCGGGGAGCTGTTTTTT. Translation: CASSLASGANTGELFF.

This rearrangement joins TRBV19 to TRBJ2-7; no clear D gene. V was trimmed by 5 bases and J by 6 bases, leaving 17 bases between them. The length of the CDR3 is 14 residues. Germline V gene lookup returns CDR1 LNHDA and CDR2 SQIVND (reference sequence). The CDR3 nucleotides read TGTGCCAGTAGTGGATCGGGCACCTACGGCGAGCAGTACTTC. This sequence encodes CASSGSGTYGEQYF.